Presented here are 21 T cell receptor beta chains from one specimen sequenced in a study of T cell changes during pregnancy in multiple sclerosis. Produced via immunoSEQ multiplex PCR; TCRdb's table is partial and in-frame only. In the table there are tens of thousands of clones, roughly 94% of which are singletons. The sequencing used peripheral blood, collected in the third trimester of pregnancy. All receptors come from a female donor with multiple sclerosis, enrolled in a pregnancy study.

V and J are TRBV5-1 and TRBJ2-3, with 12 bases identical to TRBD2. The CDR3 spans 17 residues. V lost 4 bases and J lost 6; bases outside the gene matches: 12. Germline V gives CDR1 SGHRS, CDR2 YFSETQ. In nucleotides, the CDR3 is TGCGCCAGCAGCCCCCCCTCGACTAGCGGGGGCCAGGATACGCAGTATTTT. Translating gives CASSPPSTSGGQDTQYF.

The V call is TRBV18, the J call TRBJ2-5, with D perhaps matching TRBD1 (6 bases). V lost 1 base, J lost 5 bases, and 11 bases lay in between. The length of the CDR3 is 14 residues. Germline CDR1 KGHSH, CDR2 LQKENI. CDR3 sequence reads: CASSPLQGWETQYF. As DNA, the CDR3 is TGTGCCAGCTCACCACTCCAGGGGTGGGAGACCCAGTACTTC.

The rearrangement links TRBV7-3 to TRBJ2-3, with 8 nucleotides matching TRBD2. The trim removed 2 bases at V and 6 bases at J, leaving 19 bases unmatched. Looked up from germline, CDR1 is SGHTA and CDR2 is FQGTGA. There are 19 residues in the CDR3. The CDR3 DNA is TGTGCCAGCAGCTTACGTGGAGAGGGGCGCGGGAGGCTGTGGGATACGCAGTATTTT. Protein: CASSLRGEGRGRLWDTQYF.

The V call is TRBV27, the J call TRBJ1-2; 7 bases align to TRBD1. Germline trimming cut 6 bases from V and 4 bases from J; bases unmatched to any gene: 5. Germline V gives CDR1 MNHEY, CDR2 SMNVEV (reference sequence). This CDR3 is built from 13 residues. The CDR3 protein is CASSMTGTYGYTF. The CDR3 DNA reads TGTGCCAGCAGCATGACAGGGACCTATGGCTACACCTTC.

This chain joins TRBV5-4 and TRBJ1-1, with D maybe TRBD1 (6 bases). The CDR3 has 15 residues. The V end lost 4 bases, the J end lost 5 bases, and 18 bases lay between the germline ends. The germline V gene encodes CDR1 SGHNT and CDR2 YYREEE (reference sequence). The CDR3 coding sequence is TGTGCCAGCAGCCCTACCGTCCTTGGACAGACTGAAGCTTTCTTT. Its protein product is CASSPTVLGQTEAFF.

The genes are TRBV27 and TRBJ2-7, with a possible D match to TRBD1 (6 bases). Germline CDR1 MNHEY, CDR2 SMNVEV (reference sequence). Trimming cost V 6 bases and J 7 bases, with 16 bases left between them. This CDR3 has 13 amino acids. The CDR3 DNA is TGTGCCAGCAGACGATGGGGGCCTGGGGAGCAGTACTTC. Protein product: CASRRWGPGEQYF.

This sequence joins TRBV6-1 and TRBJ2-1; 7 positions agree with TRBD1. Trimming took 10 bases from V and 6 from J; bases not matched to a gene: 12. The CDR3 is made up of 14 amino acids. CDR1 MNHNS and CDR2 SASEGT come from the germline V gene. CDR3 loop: CATLLRTGRNEQFF. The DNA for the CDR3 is TGTGCCACCCTATTGAGGACAGGACGCAATGAGCAGTTCTTC.

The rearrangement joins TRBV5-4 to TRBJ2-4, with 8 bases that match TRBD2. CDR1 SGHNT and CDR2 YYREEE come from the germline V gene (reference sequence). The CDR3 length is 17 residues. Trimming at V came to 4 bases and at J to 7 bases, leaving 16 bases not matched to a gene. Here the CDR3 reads CASSPSPGLGGGNIQYF. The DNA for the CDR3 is TGTGCCAGCAGCCCCTCTCCGGGACTAGGAGGGGGGAACATTCAGTACTTC.

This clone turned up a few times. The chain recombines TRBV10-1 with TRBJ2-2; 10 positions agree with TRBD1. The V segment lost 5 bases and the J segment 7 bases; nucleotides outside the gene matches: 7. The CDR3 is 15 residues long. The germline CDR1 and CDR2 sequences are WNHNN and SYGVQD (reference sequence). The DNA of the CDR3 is TGCGCCAGCAGTCCGAAGGGACAGGGGATCGGGGAGCTGTTTTTT. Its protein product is CASSPKGQGIGELFF.

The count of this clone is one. The CDR3 region has the DNA TGTGCCAGCAGCCCGACGTCTCAAGCGAACTATGGCTACACCTTC. This translates into CASSPTSQANYGYTF. This chain uses TRBV6-1 with TRBJ1-2; no definite D call. CDR1 is MNHNS and CDR2 is SASEGT in the germline V gene. V lost 6 bases, J lost 2 bases, and 16 bases lay in between. The CDR3 spans 15 residues.

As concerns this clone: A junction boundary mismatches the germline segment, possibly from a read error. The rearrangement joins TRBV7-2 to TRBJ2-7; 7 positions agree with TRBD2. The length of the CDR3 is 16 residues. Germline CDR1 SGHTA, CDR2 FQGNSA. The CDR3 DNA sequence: TGTGCCAGCAGTTTAGATGGTAGCGGGTTTACCTACGAGCAGTACTTC. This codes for CASSLDGSGFTYEQYF. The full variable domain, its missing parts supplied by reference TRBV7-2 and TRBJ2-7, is GAGVSQSPSNKVTEKGKDVELRCDPISGHTALYWYRQSLGQGLEFLIYFQGNSAPDKSGLPSDRFSAERTGGSVSTLTIQRTQQEDSAVYLCASSLDGSGFTYEQYFGPGTRLTVT.

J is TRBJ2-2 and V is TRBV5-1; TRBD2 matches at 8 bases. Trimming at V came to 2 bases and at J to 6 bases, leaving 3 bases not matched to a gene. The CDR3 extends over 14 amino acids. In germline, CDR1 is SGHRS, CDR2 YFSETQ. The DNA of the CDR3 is TGCGCCAGCAGCTTAACTAGCGGTTCCGGGGAGCTGTTTTTT. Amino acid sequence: CASSLTSGSGELFF.

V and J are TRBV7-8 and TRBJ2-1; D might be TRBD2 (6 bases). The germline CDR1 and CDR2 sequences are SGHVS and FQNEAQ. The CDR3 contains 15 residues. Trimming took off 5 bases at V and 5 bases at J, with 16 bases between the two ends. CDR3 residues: CASSLWRGTHNEQFF. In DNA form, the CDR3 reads TGTGCCAGCAGCCTCTGGCGGGGTACGCACAATGAGCAGTTCTTC. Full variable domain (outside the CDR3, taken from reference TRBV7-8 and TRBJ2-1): GAGVSQSPRYKVAKRGQDVALRCDPISGHVSLFWYQQALGQGPEFLTYFQNEAQLDKSGLPSDRFFAERPEGSVSTLKIQRTQQEDSAVYLCASSLWRGTHNEQFFGPGTRLTVL.

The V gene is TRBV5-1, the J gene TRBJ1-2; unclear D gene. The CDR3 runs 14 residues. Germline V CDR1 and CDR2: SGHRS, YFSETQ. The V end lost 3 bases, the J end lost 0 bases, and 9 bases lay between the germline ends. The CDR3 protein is CASSSAGANYGYTF. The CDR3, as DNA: TGCGCCAGCAGCTCGGCAGGCGCTAACTATGGCTACACCTTC.

CDR3 nucleotide sequence: TGTGCCAGCAGAGCGAGGGATGTGGGCCCTGATTCCTACGAGCAGTACTTC. This sequence encodes CASRARDVGPDSYEQYF. J is TRBJ2-7 and V is TRBV7-9; possible D gene TRBD2, 5 bases. Germline-derived CDR1 and CDR2 are SEHNR and FQNEAQ (reference sequence). The CDR3 length is 17 residues. The ends were cut back, 6 bases at V and 1 base at J, with 22 bases in the middle.

CDR3 region: CASSGTGEHEQYF. CDR3 in DNA: TGTGCCAGTTCCGGGACAGGGGAACACGAGCAGTACTTC. V usage is TRBV19 and J usage is TRBJ2-7, with 10 bases matching TRBD1. This CDR3 is built from 13 residues. Germline-derived CDR1 and CDR2 are LNHDA and SQIVND (reference sequence). V was clipped by 8 bases and J by 5 bases; unmatched bases: 6.

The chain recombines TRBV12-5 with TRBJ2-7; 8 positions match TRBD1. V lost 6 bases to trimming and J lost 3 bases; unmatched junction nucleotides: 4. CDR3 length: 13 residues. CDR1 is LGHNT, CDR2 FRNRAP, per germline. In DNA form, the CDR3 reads TGTGCTAGTGGCTGGGACAGGTACTACGAGCAGTACTTC. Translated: CASGWDRYYEQYF.

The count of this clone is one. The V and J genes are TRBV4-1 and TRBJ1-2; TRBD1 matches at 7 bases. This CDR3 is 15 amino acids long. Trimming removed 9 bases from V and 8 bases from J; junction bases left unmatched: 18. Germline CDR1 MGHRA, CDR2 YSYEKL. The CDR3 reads CASRSSTGKQRGYTF. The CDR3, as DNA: TGCGCCAGTAGATCTTCGACAGGGAAACAAAGAGGCTACACCTTC.

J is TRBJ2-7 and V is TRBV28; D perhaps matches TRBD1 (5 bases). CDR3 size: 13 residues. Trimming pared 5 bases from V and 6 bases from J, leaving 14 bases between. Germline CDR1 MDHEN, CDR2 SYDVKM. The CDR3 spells CASSLRGPAEQYF. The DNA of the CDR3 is TGTGCCAGCAGTCTAAGGGGTCCTGCCGAGCAGTACTTC.

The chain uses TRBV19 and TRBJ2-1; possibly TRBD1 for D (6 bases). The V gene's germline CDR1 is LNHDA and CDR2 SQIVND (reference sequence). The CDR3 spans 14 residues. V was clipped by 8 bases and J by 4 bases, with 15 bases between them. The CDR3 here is CASQGSFYYNEQFF. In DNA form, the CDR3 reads TGTGCCAGTCAGGGGAGCTTCTATTACAATGAGCAGTTCTTC.

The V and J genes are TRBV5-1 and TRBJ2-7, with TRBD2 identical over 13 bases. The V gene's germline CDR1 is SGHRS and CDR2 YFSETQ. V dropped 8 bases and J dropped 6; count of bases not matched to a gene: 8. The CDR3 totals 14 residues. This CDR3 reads CASGRTSGSAEQYF. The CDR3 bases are TGCGCCAGTGGACGGACTAGCGGGAGTGCCGAGCAGTACTTC. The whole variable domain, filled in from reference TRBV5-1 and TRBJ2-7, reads KAGVTQTPRYLIKTRGQQVTLSCSPISGHRSVSWYQQTPGQGLQFLFEYFSETQRNKGNFPGRFSGRQFSNSRSEMNVSTLELGDSALYLCASGRTSGSAEQYFGPGTRLTVT.